The 19 T cell receptor beta chains below were found in one sample sequenced in a study of blood T cells in healthy people across ages. A J-beta primer mix and a sample-barcoded 5' primer were used in a second PCR of roughly 7 to 12 cycles. TCRdb itself ran the 5' RACE reads through MiXCR, one entry per CDR3 protein. The table lists roughly 1.5 million distinct CDR3 sequences, under 55% of them singletons. What was sequenced was blood. The source is a woman aged 18 to 35 in good health.

The sample holds a few counts of this clonotype. This chain connects TRBV28 to TRBJ2-7, with 9 bases matching TRBD2. CDR3 size: 15 residues. Per the germline V gene, CDR1 is MDHEN and CDR2 is SYDVKM. V lost 6 bases, J lost 7 bases, and 13 bases stayed unmatched. CDR3 coding DNA: TGTGCCAGCAGCTTAGCCAGCCTAGCGGGGCAGGAGCAGTACTTC. Translation gives CASSLASLAGQEQYF.

For this clonotype: The junction differs from germline at one of its ends, possibly a read error. The chain combines TRBV9 with TRBJ2-5, with TRBD1 identical over 10 bases. Germline assignment: CDR1 SGDLS and CDR2 YYNGEE. The CDR3 length is 15 residues. Here the CDR3 reads CASGVGDRGQETQYF. The CDR3 nucleotides read TGTGCCAGCGGCGTAGGGGACAGGGGCCAAGAGACCCAGTACTTC.

The chain employs TRBV30 and TRBJ2-5; possibly TRBD1 for D (5 bases). The last part of the DNA fits TRBJ2-7 better; the J call may be wrong. CDR1 is GTSNPN, CDR2 SVGIG, per germline (reference sequence). This CDR3 contains 13 residues. The CDR3 bases are TGTGCCTGGAGTTCCGGACAAGCGAGCGAGCAGTACTTC. Its translation is CAWSSGQASEQYF.

This clonotype showed up just a few times. The J gene is TRBJ2-3, the V gene TRBV25-1, with 8 bases fitting TRBD2. Germline trimming cut 3 bases from V and 2 bases from J; bases unmatched to any gene: 22. The CDR3 is 21 residues long. The germline CDR1 and CDR2 sequences are MGHDK and SYGVNS. As DNA, the CDR3 is TGTGCCAGCAGTGACGTATCACTTCATAATGCGGGAGGCCTATACACAGATACGCAGTATTTT. Translated, it gives CASSDVSLHNAGGLYTDTQYF.

This clonotype was found once. This rearrangement joins TRBV6-6 to TRBJ2-3; D is undetermined. Germline V gives CDR1 MNHNY, CDR2 SVGAGI (reference sequence). Trimming took 2 bases from V and 1 from J, leaving 13 bases between them. The CDR3 runs 16 residues. This CDR3 reads CASSYRVVGGTDTQYF. The CDR3, as DNA: TGTGCCAGCAGTTACCGAGTAGTGGGCGGCACAGATACGCAGTATTTT.

This clonotype was picked up a small number of times. The chain recombines TRBV12-3 or TRBV12-4 with TRBJ1-1; the D gene is possibly TRBD1 (6 bases). Trimming shortened V by 0 bases and J by 1 base, and 12 bases separated the two germline ends. The CDR3 extends over 16 amino acids. CDR3 DNA sequence: TGTGCCAGCAGTTTAGCACCGGGACACCCGAACACTGAAGCTTTCTTT. It yields the protein CASSLAPGHPNTEAFF.

By share, this clonotype counts as medium-sized. The rearrangement joins TRBV21-1 to TRBJ1-4; the tabulated D call, TRBD1, remains unverified against the DNA. TRBV21-1 counts as a pseudogene. The CDR3 runs to 14 residues. CDR3 bases: TGTGCCAGCAGCAACCGGGACAGGGGTGAAAAACTGTTTTTT. It is translated as CASSNRDRGEKLFF.

This clonotype was counted only a few times. This chain joins TRBV9 and TRBJ2-1; 7 bases align to TRBD2. The CDR3 runs 16 residues. Per the germline V gene, CDR1 is SGDLS and CDR2 is YYNGEE. V shed 0 bases, J shed 5 bases, and the junction held 8 bases outside the gene matches. CDR3 amino acids: CASSVVSGVPNNEQFF. The CDR3, as DNA: TGTGCCAGCAGCGTAGTAAGCGGGGTACCGAACAATGAGCAGTTCTTC.

DNA of the CDR3: TGCGCCAGCAGCTTGACCTCGGGACAGGGGGCTGAAGCTTTCTTT. This sequence encodes CASSLTSGQGAEAFF. The V and J genes are TRBV5-1 and TRBJ1-1, with 11 nucleotides matching TRBD1. This CDR3 is 15 amino acids long. Germline trimming cut 1 base from V and 6 bases from J; bases unmatched to any gene: 5. Per the germline V gene, CDR1 is SGHRS and CDR2 is YFSETQ.

To note about this clonotype: Sequence at one end of the junction differs from germline and may be a read error. The rearrangement links TRBV6-5 to TRBJ2-3, with 7 bases aligning to TRBD1. This CDR3 has 14 residues. Germline V gene data show CDR1 as MNHEY and CDR2 as SVGAGI. The CDR3 protein is CASRWTGFTNTQYF. CDR3 nucleotide sequence: TGTGCCAGCAGGTGGACAGGATTCACAAATACGCAGTATTTT.

The chain uses TRBV28 and TRBJ1-2, with 10 positions matching TRBD1. CDR3 length: 14 amino acids. Germline V gene sequence: CDR1 MDHEN, CDR2 SYDVKM. J gave up 6 bases and V 4 bases, and 5 bases lay outside the gene matches. The CDR3 DNA is TGTGCCAGCAGTTCCGGACAGGGGGTTAATGGCTACACCTTC. This gives the protein CASSSGQGVNGYTF.

V usage is TRBV5-5 and J usage is TRBJ2-1, with 7 nucleotides matching TRBD2. The J call may be wrong; the DNA end is better matched by TRBJ2-7. Germline V CDR1 and CDR2: SGHKS, YYEKEE (reference sequence). This CDR3 spans 17 amino acids. CDR3 amino acids: CASSSIVWDYSYNEQYF. The CDR3 DNA is TGTGCCAGCAGCTCGATTGTTTGGGACTACTCCTACAATGAGCAGTACTTC.

This clonotype was observed a handful of times. The V and J genes are TRBV2 and TRBJ2-1, with no clear D. The CDR3 extends over 13 amino acids. The germline V gene encodes CDR1 SNHLY and CDR2 FYNNEI. V was pared by 6 bases and J by 6 bases, with 12 bases between. CDR3 amino acids: CASSISSTNEQFF. DNA for the CDR3: TGTGCCAGCAGCATCTCTTCTACCAATGAGCAGTTCTTC.

This chain connects TRBV5-6 to TRBJ2-6, with D unresolved. The length of the CDR3 is 11 residues. Between the trimmed V and J ends, which lost 0 bases and 12 bases, there was a span of 4 bases. The germline gives CDR1 SGHDT, CDR2 YYEEEE. Written as DNA, the CDR3 is TGTGCCAGCAGCTTGGCCGGCGTCCTGACTTTC. The encoded protein is CASSLAGVLTF.

This chain connects TRBV9 to TRBJ1-2; TRBD1 might be the D (5 bases). CDR3 length: 17 residues. With 1 base removed from V and 0 bases from J, the gap between germline ends came to 16 bases. CDR1 SGDLS and CDR2 YYNGEE come from the germline V gene. The CDR3 region is CASSVSVRGSANYGYTF. DNA for the CDR3: TGTGCCAGCAGCGTAAGTGTCCGGGGGTCGGCTAACTATGGCTACACCTTC.

The V and J genes are TRBV7-8 and TRBJ1-1; unclear D gene. The CDR3 is 13 amino acids. Germline lookup yields CDR1 SGHVS and CDR2 FQNEAQ. The V end lost 4 bases, the J end lost 3 bases, and 9 bases lay between the germline ends. CDR3 nucleotide sequence: TGTGCCAGCAGCTGTTTAGCGTACACTGAAGCTTTCTTT. Translated, it gives CASSCLAYTEAFF.

V usage is TRBV25-1 and J usage is TRBJ1-1; 7 bases map to TRBD1. CDR3 size: 14 residues. V dropped 7 bases and J dropped 4; count of bases not matched to a gene: 9. The germline gives CDR1 MGHDK, CDR2 SYGVNS. The CDR3 coding sequence is TGTGCCAGCACCAGGACAGGCGGGGGCACTGAAGCTTTCTTT. Translation: CASTRTGGGTEAFF.

J is TRBJ2-7 and V is TRBV6-2 or TRBV6-3, with D tentatively TRBD1 (6 bases). Germline CDR1 and CDR2: MNHEY and SVGEGT. The CDR3 has 14 residues. V lost 7 bases and J 3 bases, leaving 16 bases between the germline ends. The CDR3 sequence is CASIDPRTDYEQYF. The DNA of the CDR3 is TGTGCCAGCATTGACCCTCGGACAGACTACGAGCAGTACTTC.

This clonotype was observed once. The chain recombines TRBV28 with TRBJ2-5; 9 nucleotides align to TRBD1. Judging by the DNA end, TRBJ2-7 fits better; the J call may be wrong. The germline V gene encodes CDR1 MDHEN and CDR2 SYDVKM. This CDR3 spans 15 amino acids. CDR3 sequence reads: CASSLLGTGRHEQYF. CDR3 nucleotides: TGTGCCAGCAGTTTATTGGGGACAGGGCGTCACGAGCAGTACTTC.